This TCR beta chain was identified during a study of identical twins (dated by TCRdb to the mid-2010s). Some background on the complete study: To test whether fetal clonotypes persist, this study deep-sequenced TCR alpha and beta repertoires from monozygotic twins, from unrelated adults of various ages, and from cord blood. To rule out contamination, replicate twin experiments were performed at different times with different library preparation protocols.

Looking up the germline V gene yields CDR1 MNHNS and CDR2 SASEGT. The CDR3 measures 14 amino acids from cysteine to phenylalanine. The only DNA kept is the CDR3, 42 bases in frame from the first base. V is clipped by 5 bases and J by 1 base, and the sequence between their germline boundaries is 6 bases long. On the study overall, not on this receptor specifically: Recombination models systematically underestimated out-of-frame TCR alpha sharing in monozygotic twins but agreed with sharing between unrelated individuals. Fewer insertions were carried by abundant cord blood beta clonotypes; a weaker similar trend was observed in young adult naive repertoires, while no such trend was observed in memory repertoires. Excess twin sharing in beta out-of-frame sequences was weaker because fewer shared sequences lowered the signal-to-noise ratio. Zero-insertion analyses could be partly confounded by invariant T cells such as MAIT and iNKT, although diverse VJ usage argued against such confounding for most clonotypes. Because the same donors could not be followed over many years, the conclusions depended on cross-sectional statistical analysis. Compared with coincidental sharing between unrelated individuals, out-of-frame TCR alpha sequences shared between twins had an excess of sequences with low generation probability.

This clonotype turned up a few times. Its binding antigen is unknown. Base qualities were left out, and no much larger clone turns up one base away. The library was built by means of 5' RACE. The sequencer was an Illumina HiSeq 2000. A universal primer binding site was introduced by template switching, and a unique molecular identifier was present in the final cDNA, enabling accurate counting of TCR cDNA molecules. Specific primers in the conserved constant-segment region were used to synthesize first-strand cDNA for TCR alpha and beta chains. To control for contamination, each cDNA library was double barcoded with a SMART-Mk sample barcode plus Illumina barcodes. TruSeq adapter sequences, together with Illumina sample barcodes, were added in two successive PCR steps. Sequencing of the TCR alpha and beta cDNA libraries was done on the Illumina HiSeq platform using custom primers. Under the source paper's analysis protocol: Raw reads were processed with MiGEC to extract unique molecular identifiers, and MiXCR was used to determine CDR3 positions. For each individual, recombination models were inferred using an EM algorithm with the repgenHMM and IGoR tools. The analysis of shared clonotypes was done with the tcR package in R, with sharing normalized by the product of cloneset sizes. Out-of-frame nonproductive sequences were analyzed to study raw recombination free of thymic and clonal selection effects. Clones were called with MiXCR by TCRdb after fastp trimmed the public reads at Q25, and only in-frame beta chains were retained. Under each unique CDR3 protein, matching rows form one entry showing the most common genes and DNA. The V and J calls were not made by the authors but by TCRdb's processing. This sample is represented by some 440,000 distinct CDR3 sequences; 24% of them were singletons. The leading ten clones occupy 2.9% of the sample.

Every donor in the study was a healthy Caucasian. Three pairs of female monozygotic twins, all aged roughly 18 to 29 years, made up the twin cohort. CD4+ and CD8+ T cell populations were isolated with positive isolation kits from Invitrogen. In addition, the sample was reused for a study of T cells expressing NK-cell markers. As the second study states: About 8 donors provided sorted CD3+CD56+NKG2C+, CD3+CD56+NKG2C- and CD3+CD56-NKG2C+ T-cell subsets, whose TCR beta-chain repertoires were profiled. Among the eight sequenced donors, seven were HCMV-seropositive and one was HCMV-seronegative. To restrict sorting to alphabetaTCR-expressing T cells, an anti-gammadeltaTCR antibody was added in several experiments. In six donors, the dominant CD3+CD56+NKG2C+ clonotypes ranked among the top 10 CD8+ clonotypes, making up roughly 1.0-8% of CD8+ T cells. Those dominant clonotypes were again the most abundant among CD3+CD56-NKG2C+ cells in several donors, at about 28.3-60.1%. It remained unclear whether the expanded NKG2C-expressing T cell clones were specific for HCMV antigens. Randomly selected healthy volunteers, three men and five women, were used as the eight sequenced donors. To determine HCMV serostatus, a commercial ELISA kit was used to detect HCMV-specific IgG in serum. MIGEC was used to demultiplex reads and group the reads by UMI, and MiTCR was used to assemble and quantify clonotypes. To exclude erroneous sequences, only TCR cDNA sequences supported by at least two reads were retained. Downstream repertoire analysis used the tcR package, and clonotypes were matched across fractions by CDR3 nucleotide sequence plus V segment. VDJmatch was used to annotate antigen specificity against VDJdb, with one amino acid substitution in CDR3 permitted.

This TCR was recovered from a woman under 30 in good health. In this chain, TRBV6-1 is recombined with TRBJ2-6; TRBD1 could be the D gene, as 6 bases match. Input material: CD4+ T cells sorted from blood. The CDR3 protein: CASSTGSGANVLTF. The sequenced DNA: TGTGCCAGCAGTACAGGGTCTGGGGCCAACGTCCTGACTTTC.